The 27 T cell receptor beta chains below were found in one sample sequenced in a study of tumor-infiltrating lymphocytes in primary liver carcinoma. With 500 to 650 ng total RNA as template and a constant-region primer, TCR beta cDNA was made. Amplification in three nested multiplex PCR rounds with slightly modified ARM-PCR gave rise to TCR beta libraries. A C-beta reverse primer was combined with TRBV1-TRBV30 forward primers in the first two PCR rounds, and each round had around 11 cycles. TCRdb fed the multiplex PCR reads into MiXCR, producing one record per CDR3 protein. In the table there are approximately 47,000 distinct CDR3 sequences, 70% to 85% of which are singletons. The tissue used was unsorted bulk material of roughly 17-34 mg. RNA and DNA were co-extracted from it with the AllPrep DNA/RNA mini kit. The sample consisted of liver tumor tissue from sampling region 3. Subset meaning: tumor region T3, left-lateral pole. The receptors shown here come from a man in his forties with primary liver carcinoma and hepatitis B virus infection.

On this clonotype: Mismatch with germline at one junction end may stem from a read error. The gene calls are TRBV5-6 and TRBJ2-2, with TRBD1 identical over 8 bases. The V gene's germline CDR1 is SGHDT and CDR2 YYEEEE. This CDR3 spans 16 amino acids. DNA for the CDR3: TGTGTCAGCAGCTTGGACAGGGTGTTGTTCACCGGGGAGCTGCTTTTT. Amino acid sequence: CVSSLDRVLFTGELLF.

Comments on this clonotype: Relative to the germline gene, one junction end is altered; a read error may explain this. The gene calls are TRBV11-1 and TRBJ2-2, with D tentatively TRBD1 or TRBD2 (5 bases each). The CDR3 has 18 amino acids. Germline CDR1 and CDR2: SGHAT and FQDESV (reference sequence). This CDR3 reads CASNFLSIGDANTGDLFF. The CDR3 DNA is TGTGCCAGCAACTTTTTGTCGATAGGGGACGCGAACACCGGGGATCTGTTTTTT.

For this clonotype: A junction end diverges from the germline sequence, so it may reflect a read error. CDR3 sequence (DNA): TGTGCCAACAGTTTCTGCCAGGAACACCGGGGAGCTGTTTTT. This codes for CANSFCQEHRGAVF. The chain couples TRBV12-3 or TRBV12-4 to TRBJ2-2, with D maybe TRBD2 (5 bases). This CDR3 is built from 14 residues.

This chain connects TRBV6-5 to TRBJ2-7; D not resolved. Germline V gene data show CDR1 as MNHEY and CDR2 as SVGAGI. The CDR3 has 16 amino acids. Trimming took off 2 bases at V and 4 bases at J, with 18 bases between the two ends. Written as DNA, the CDR3 is TGTGCCAGCAGTTACGGGCCATCAGACATCTATTACGAGCAGTACTTC. The encoded protein is CASSYGPSDIYYEQYF.

To note about this clonotype: One end of the junction fails to match germline, which may point to a read error. The rearrangement links TRBV6-1 to TRBJ1-2, with D possibly being TRBD1 (5 bases). From germline, CDR1 is MNHNS and CDR2 SASEGT. The CDR3 extends over 14 amino acids. The CDR3: CASSTRQRSNGYTF. CDR3 nucleotides: TGTGCCAGCAGTACCCGACAGAGATCGAATGGCTACACTTTC.

The chain joins TRBV29-1 to TRBJ1-2; D not resolved. The germline V gene has CDR1 SQVTM and CDR2 ANQGSEA. The CDR3 covers 14 residues. Between the trimmed V and J ends, which lost 0 bases and 11 bases, there was a span of 19 bases. For the CDR3, the DNA is TGCAGCGTTGAAGACGTGGGGAGCGACTATGCTTACACCTTC. This gives the protein CSVEDVGSDYAYTF.

A word on this clonotype: One junction end does not reproduce the germline sequence, and a read error may be involved. The chain carries TRBV11-2 and TRBJ2-1; tentative D call: TRBD2 (5 bases). Germline loops: CDR1 SGHAT, CDR2 FQNNGV. The CDR3 length is 18 residues. The CDR3 nucleotides read TGTACCAGCAGCTTTGACCCAAGGAGGACCAGGAGTTACAATGAGCAGTTCTTC. Residues: CTSSFDPRRTRSYNEQFF.

Notes on this clonotype: Sequence at one end of the junction differs from germline and may be a read error. The chain recombines TRBV5-6 with TRBJ2-7; 14 bases fit TRBD2. CDR1 SGHDT and CDR2 YYEEEE come from the germline V gene. The CDR3 spans 18 residues. In DNA, the CDR3 is TGTGGCAGCAGCTTGGGGGGGGGACTAGCGGGAGCATTCTACGAGCAGTACTTC. Translation gives CGSSLGGGLAGAFYEQYF.

With respect to this clonotype: Germline and junction disagree at one end, which may indicate a read error. The gene calls are TRBV10-3 and TRBJ1-2, with a weak D call TRBD1 (5 bases). CDR3 size: 18 residues. In germline, CDR1 is ENHRY, CDR2 SYGVKD. The CDR3 protein is CATSEPGHRSATNYGYTF. CDR3 coding DNA: TGTGCCACCAGTGAGCCCGGACACAGATCAGCTACTAACTATGGCTACACCTTC.

This clonotype has a count of ten or more. The rearrangement joins TRBV20-1 to TRBJ1-1, with TRBD1 as a possible D gene (6 bases). The length of the CDR3 is 15 residues. Trimming shortened V by 3 bases and J by 1 base, and 15 bases separated the two germline ends. Germline CDR1 and CDR2: DFQATT and SNEGSKA (reference sequence). The CDR3 nucleotides read TGCAGTGCTAGTCCACCGGGACAAAGGAACACTGAAGCTTTCTTT. This translates into CSASPPGQRNTEAFF.

On this clonotype: A read error may produce the germline difference seen at one junction end. This CDR3 reads CASSLSNRLADKQYF. CDR3 in DNA: TGTGCCAGCAGCTTGTCTAACCGCCTGGCAGATAAGCAGTATTTT. The chain recombines TRBV5-4 with TRBJ2-3; D is unresolved. This CDR3 comprises 15 residues. Looked up from germline, CDR1 is SGHNT and CDR2 is YYREEE (reference sequence).

With respect to this clonotype: One junction end disagrees with the germline gene, perhaps due to a read error. This rearrangement joins TRBV12-3 or TRBV12-4 to TRBJ2-2; weak D call: TRBD1 (6 bases). The CDR3 length is 15 residues. CDR3 nucleotides: TGTGCCAGCAGAGACAGGTCAGGGGACACCGGGGAACTGTTTTTT. Protein sequence: CASRDRSGDTGELFF.

This sequence joins TRBV11-2 and TRBJ2-7, with D possibly being TRBD2 (6 bases). Germline V gene sequence: CDR1 SGHAT, CDR2 FQNNGV. The CDR3 is 15 amino acids. The chain's CDR3 is CASSQYSGEGYEQYF. The CDR3 nucleotides read TGTGCGAGTAGCCAATATTCGGGAGAGGGCTACGAGCAGTACTTC.

Remarks on this clonotype: At one end the junction does not follow the germline gene, possibly because of a read error. V and J are TRBV11-2 and TRBJ2-2, with D possibly being TRBD2 (6 bases). Germline loops: CDR1 SGHAT, CDR2 FQNNGV. There are 17 residues in the CDR3. The CDR3 DNA reads as TGTGCCGGCAGCTTTGATCGGGACTGTGTCGGCACCGGGGAGCTGTTTTTT. Encoded protein: CAGSFDRDCVGTGELFF.

A word on this clonotype: This may arise from a read error, as a much more abundant clone is one base away. The rearrangement uses TRBV4-1 and TRBJ2-2, with a weak D call TRBD2 (5 bases). Germline CDR1 MGHRA, CDR2 YSYEKL. CDR3 length equals 13 residues. The CDR3 spells CASSQAGFGELVF. For the CDR3, the DNA is TGCGCCAGCAGCCAAGCGGGGTTCGGGGAGCTGGTTTTT.

This clonotype was observed many times. This may be a read error: a much more frequent sequence differs by one nucleotide. The final CDR3 position lacks the conserved phenylalanine or tryptophan, pointing to a likely read error. The V gene is TRBV11-2, the J gene TRBJ2-7, with D perhaps matching TRBD1 (5 bases). The CDR3 extends over 13 amino acids. Per the germline V gene, CDR1 is SGHAT and CDR2 is FQNNGV. V lost 5 bases and J 3 bases, leaving 11 bases between the germline ends. The CDR3 bases are TGTGCCAGCAGCCGTGGACACTACTACGAGCAGTACTCC. Encoded protein: CASSRGHYYEQYS.

There are a few counts of this clonotype. At one of its ends the junction is not consistent with the germline gene, which may arise from a read error. The chain joins TRBV11-2 to TRBJ2-5; D tentatively reads TRBD1 or TRBD2 (5 bases each). This CDR3 has 13 residues. Germline V gene data show CDR1 as SGHAT and CDR2 as FQNNGV. DNA for the CDR3: TGTGCCAATCAGAAGGGACCTGGCGAGATCCAGTACTTC. It is translated as CANQKGPGEIQYF.

The chain's CDR3 is CVCSPPPGQGRNGYTF. The DNA for the CDR3 is TGCGTCTGCAGCCCGCCTCCGGGACAGGGACGAAATGGCTACACCTTC. This chain joins TRBV4-1 and TRBJ1-2; 9 bases match TRBD1. The CDR3 sequence is 16 residues long. Germline CDR1 MGHRA, CDR2 YSYEKL.

For this clonotype: The CDR3 carries no conserved terminal phenylalanine or tryptophan, so it likely arises from a read error. This sequence joins TRBV29-1 and TRBJ2-2; D is undetermined. Germline lookup yields CDR1 SQVTM and CDR2 ANQGSEA. Trimming stripped 8 bases from V and 6 bases from J, with 13 bases between. The CDR3 contains 12 residues. The CDR3 bases are TGCAGCTCAATTACGGGTTCCGGGGAGCTGTTTATT. Translated: CSSITGSGELFI.

This clonotype is labeled as medium-sized. The rearrangement joins TRBV29-1 to TRBJ2-1, with 10 bases that match TRBD2. Germline trimming cut 4 bases from V and 8 bases from J; bases unmatched to any gene: 11. CDR3 length: 15 residues. Germline V CDR1 and CDR2: SQVTM, ANQGSEA. CDR3: CSVGNLAGVYDEQFF. CDR3 DNA: TGCAGCGTTGGTAACCTAGCGGGAGTGTACGATGAGCAGTTCTTC.

The table lists this clonotype with a few counts. One base away lies a much larger clone, so this may be a sequencing read error. The CDR3 end shows no conserved phenylalanine or tryptophan, and so a read error is likely. This chain joins TRBV6-1 and TRBJ2-1; D perhaps matches TRBD2 (6 bases). Looked up from germline, CDR1 is MNHNS and CDR2 is SASEGT. The CDR3 sequence is 14 residues long. V lost 4 bases and J lost 8, with 15 bases in between. DNA for the CDR3: TGTGCCAGCAGTGCGTTAGCGGAGAAAGATGAGCAGTTCCTC. It yields the protein CASSALAEKDEQFL.

Ten or more counts support this clonotype. The gene calls are TRBV5-6 and TRBJ2-2, with D maybe TRBD1 (6 bases). The CDR3 loop spans 15 amino acids. Trimming shortened V by 0 bases and J by 5 bases, and 11 bases separated the two germline ends. Germline loops: CDR1 SGHDT, CDR2 YYEEEE. DNA for the CDR3: TGTGCCAGCAGCTTGGAGCAGGGGATAACCGGGGAGCTGTTTTTT. Its translation is CASSLEQGITGELFF.

V gene TRBV30 combines with J gene TRBJ2-7; D is unresolved. CDR1 is GTSNPN, CDR2 SVGIG, per germline (reference sequence). Trimming removed 5 bases at V and 5 bases at J, with 10 bases between. The CDR3 has 11 amino acids. The CDR3 loop is CAWRSANEQYF. The CDR3 bases are TGTGCCTGGCGATCAGCCAACGAGCAGTACTTC.

The rearrangement uses TRBV11-2 and TRBJ2-7; D gene unclear. CDR1 is SGHAT, CDR2 FQNNGV, per germline. The CDR3 sequence is 14 residues long. Trimming removed 10 bases at V and 10 bases at J, with 26 bases between. CDR3 region: CANSWSDDLRGQYF. The CDR3 coding sequence is TGTGCCAACTCATGGTCGGACGATCTACGAGGACAGTACTTC. Drawing the rest from reference TRBV11-2 and TRBJ2-7, the complete variable domain is EAGVAQSPRYKIIEKRQSVAFWCNPISGHATLYWYQQILGQGPKLLIQFQNNGVVDDSQLPKDRFSAERLKGVDSTLKIQPAKLEDSAVYLCANSWSDDLRGQYFGPGTRLTVT.

Concerning this clonotype itself: One end of the junction is discordant with germline, which a read error may explain. The chain is built from TRBV4-2 and TRBJ2-2, with a tentative D call TRBD1 (6 bases). The CDR3 is 15 amino acids. The germline V gene encodes CDR1 LGHNA and CDR2 YNFKEQ. CDR3 sequence reads: CTSSQDLQGSWELFF. CDR3 DNA sequence: TGTACCAGCAGCCAAGACCTACAGGGATCCTGGGAGCTGTTTTTT.

The sample holds many counts of this clonotype. V gene TRBV2 combines with J gene TRBJ2-7; tentative D call: TRBD1 (5 bases). This CDR3 spans 12 amino acids. V dropped 6 bases and J dropped 3 bases, with 9 bases sitting between them. In germline, CDR1 is SNHLY, CDR2 FYNNEI. CDR3 DNA sequence: TGTGCCAGCAGCAATCAGGGCTACGAGCAGTACTTC. Its translation is CASSNQGYEQYF.

Concerning this clonotype: The junction differs from germline at one of its ends, possibly a read error. The chain uses TRBV29-1 and TRBJ2-1; D might be TRBD2 (5 bases). Germline CDR1 is SQVTM and CDR2 is ANQGSEA. The CDR3 runs 14 residues. The CDR3 sequence is CSVLRLESYNEQFF. The DNA of the CDR3 is TGTAGCGTCCTTCGGCTAGAATCCTACAATGAGCAGTTCTTC.